This T cell receptor beta chain came from a study of blood T cell repertoires in COVID-19. The CDR3 has 15 residues. Trimming took 0 bases from V and 1 from J, leaving 7 bases between them. Germline V gene lookup returns CDR1 LNHDA and CDR2 SQIVND (reference sequence). In the original processing: Amplification of reference gene primers provided the estimated nucleated cell counts. The table came from immunoSEQ multiplex PCR; TCRdb's copy has only in-frame clones and leaves some out. V and J calls and clone size are copied from that table; D and trimming were computed from the DNA. This table holds 260,000 or so clones, 88% found once.

The chain couples TRBV19 to TRBJ1-5; no clear D gene. The receptor was derived from a man in his late teens or twenties with active or convalescent COVID-19. The specimen was peripheral blood. For the CDR3, the DNA is TGTGCCAGTAGTATAGACGGGGAGAGCAATCAGCCCCAGCATTTT. Amino acid sequence: CASSIDGESNQPQHF.